What follows are 24 T cell receptor beta chains derived from one specimen sequenced in a study of T cells after posttransplantation cyclophosphamide. Produced via immunoSEQ multiplex PCR; TCRdb's table is partial and in-frame only. The record shows approximately 24,000 clones for this sample, with no singletons present. The sequencing input was PBMCs. These receptors all stem from a man aged 50 to 60 in good health, CMV-negative, and a related stem cell transplant donor.

This clone has at least ten counts. The chain recombines TRBV6-5 with TRBJ2-7; the D gene is possibly TRBD1 (5 bases). Germline loops: CDR1 MNHEY, CDR2 SVGAGI. The CDR3 loop spans 15 amino acids. Trimming pared 0 bases from V and 2 bases from J, leaving 11 bases between. The CDR3 coding sequence is TGTGCCAGCAGTTACTCGAATCTAGGGGCCTACGAGCAGTACTTC. Its translation: CASSYSNLGAYEQYF.

This clone was recorded at least ten times. This chain links TRBV5-1 with TRBJ2-5; maybe TRBD1 (6 bases). Germline V CDR1 and CDR2: SGHRS, YFSETQ. The CDR3 runs to 15 residues. V was clipped by 3 bases and J by 5 bases, with 17 bases between them. The CDR3 region has the DNA TGCGCCAGCAGCTGGGAGAACAACAGGGCTGAGACCCAGTACTTC. Amino acids: CASSWENNRAETQYF. Using reference TRBV5-1 and TRBJ2-5 for the parts outside the CDR3, the full variable domain is KAGVTQTPRYLIKTRGQQVTLSCSPISGHRSVSWYQQTPGQGLQFLFEYFSETQRNKGNFPGRFSGRQFSNSRSEMNVSTLELGDSALYLCASSWENNRAETQYFGPGTRLLVL.

This clone was detected many times. The V and J genes are TRBV5-1 and TRBJ2-7; 9 nucleotides match TRBD2. Germline V CDR1 and CDR2: SGHRS, YFSETQ. The CDR3 spans 14 residues. J gave up 3 bases and V 4 bases, and 5 bases lay outside the gene matches. Here the CDR3 DNA reads TGCGCCAGCAGCCCGGGACTAGCAATCTACGAGCAGTACTTC. It codes for CASSPGLAIYEQYF.

There are many counts of this clone. The chain is built from TRBV27 and TRBJ2-7, with 9 positions matching TRBD1. Germline V gives CDR1 MNHEY, CDR2 SMNVEV (reference sequence). The CDR3 loop spans 15 amino acids. V was clipped by 5 bases and J by 4 bases; unmatched bases: 9. DNA of the CDR3: TGTGCCAGCAGTCGTACAGGGGGCATGAGTTACGAGCAGTACTTC. This gives the protein CASSRTGGMSYEQYF.

This clone was counted at least ten times. The chain has TRBV4-1 and TRBJ2-1, with 13 nucleotides matching TRBD2. This CDR3 has 15 residues. Germline V gene data show CDR1 as MGHRA and CDR2 as YSYEKL. V shed 1 base and J 7 bases; nucleotides not matched to a gene: 1. The CDR3: CASSQGTSGRNEQFF. The CDR3 coding sequence is TGCGCCAGCAGCCAAGGGACTAGCGGGAGAAATGAGCAGTTCTTC.

Ten or more counts support this clone. The genes are TRBV9 and TRBJ2-3, with a tentative D call TRBD2 (6 bases). V gave up 0 bases and J gave up 2 bases, with 16 bases separating them. The germline V gene has CDR1 SGDLS and CDR2 YYNGEE. The CDR3 contains 17 residues. As DNA, the CDR3 is TGTGCCAGCAGCGTAGCCGGTGGGGCGGGACTCACAGATACGCAGTATTTT. Amino acids: CASSVAGGAGLTDTQYF.

This clone has at least ten counts. This rearrangement joins TRBV30 to TRBJ1-2; 8 positions agree with TRBD1. V trimming: 1 base; J trimming: 8 bases; junction bases outside the gene matches: 9. This CDR3 contains 14 residues. The germline gives CDR1 GTSNPN, CDR2 SVGIG (reference sequence). The CDR3 protein is CAWSAGGASLGYTF. Here the CDR3 DNA reads TGTGCCTGGAGTGCAGGGGGCGCATCTCTGGGCTACACCTTC.

This clone was recorded many times. The chain combines TRBV11-3 with TRBJ2-1; 10 nucleotides agree with TRBD1. This CDR3 comprises 15 residues. Trimming cost V 0 bases and J 10 bases; bases outside gene matches: 6. In germline, CDR1 is SGHNT, CDR2 YENEEA. The chain's CDR3 is CASSLEGGQGNEQFF. The CDR3 DNA is TGTGCCAGCAGCTTAGAGGGGGGACAGGGGAACGAGCAGTTCTTC.

The chain employs TRBV2 and TRBJ1-6; D remains ambiguous. Germline V gene data show CDR1 as SNHLY and CDR2 as FYNNEI. V lost 8 bases to trimming and J lost 9 bases, with 11 bases between them. The CDR3 runs to 12 residues. CDR3 protein: CASSHRGSPLHF. The CDR3, as DNA: TGTGCCAGCTCCCACCGGGGTTCACCCCTCCACTTT.

The chain has TRBV18 and TRBJ2-5; D gene unclear. The J call may be wrong; the DNA end is better matched by TRBJ2-7. The CDR3 sequence is 13 residues long. Germline values: CDR1 KGHSH, CDR2 LQKENI. The CDR3 sequence: CASSPEELGEQYF. The CDR3 coding sequence is TGTGCCAGCTCACCCGAGGAGCTAGGCGAGCAGTACTTC.

In this sample, this clone turned up many times. The chain combines TRBV7-9 with TRBJ2-3, with TRBD2 identical over 9 bases. Trimming removed 3 bases from V and 1 base from J; junction bases left unmatched: 2. The CDR3 has 15 amino acids. CDR1 is SEHNR and CDR2 is FQNEAQ in the germline V gene (reference sequence). Here the CDR3 DNA reads TGTGCCAGCAGCTTGGCTAGCGGGGGCACAGATACGCAGTATTTT. It codes for CASSLASGGTDTQYF.

This clone appeared many times. This rearrangement joins TRBV5-1 to TRBJ2-5, with 8 bases lining up with TRBD2. The CDR3 is 20 residues long. Germline V gene lookup returns CDR1 SGHRS and CDR2 YFSETQ. V lost 4 bases, J lost 5 bases, and 25 bases stayed unmatched. The CDR3 region is CASSRLTLSGGGPAWETQYF. CDR3 nucleotides: TGCGCCAGCAGCCGCCTCACCCTCTCCGGCGGGGGGCCGGCGTGGGAGACCCAGTACTTC.

Ten or more counts support this clone. The chain couples TRBV5-1 to TRBJ2-1; 15 bases are shared with TRBD2. Per germline, CDR1 SGHRS and CDR2 YFSETQ. Losses at the gene ends were 4 bases for V and 6 bases for J; bases not matched to a gene: 5. This CDR3 region has 16 residues. This CDR3 reads CASSPGLAGGLNEQFF. CDR3 DNA sequence: TGCGCCAGCAGCCCGGGACTAGCGGGGGGCCTCAATGAGCAGTTCTTC.

This clone has a count of ten or more. V gene TRBV9 combines with J gene TRBJ2-1; 11 positions agree with TRBD2. V lost 2 bases, J lost 3 bases, and 4 bases stayed unmatched. CDR1 SGDLS and CDR2 YYNGEE come from the germline V gene. The CDR3 covers 16 residues. DNA for the CDR3: TGTGCCAGCAGCGTTAGCGGGAGGGCCAACTACAATGAGCAGTTCTTC. Its translation is CASSVSGRANYNEQFF.

In its sample, this clone was seen many times. This chain's CDR3 is CASTGGGGMNTEAFF. CDR3 DNA: TGCGCCAGCACAGGCGGGGGCGGCATGAACACTGAAGCTTTCTTT. The rearrangement uses TRBV5-1 and TRBJ1-1, with D maybe TRBD1 (6 bases). From germline, CDR1 is SGHRS and CDR2 YFSETQ. The V and J ends lost 6 bases and 0 bases respectively, with 15 bases between them. The CDR3 has 15 residues. Looking up the rest from reference TRBV5-1 and TRBJ1-1 gives the full variable domain: KAGVTQTPRYLIKTRGQQVTLSCSPISGHRSVSWYQQTPGQGLQFLFEYFSETQRNKGNFPGRFSGRQFSNSRSEMNVSTLELGDSALYLCASTGGGGMNTEAFFGQGTRLTVV.

This clone was observed at least ten times. This sequence joins TRBV10-1 and TRBJ2-5; unclear D gene. In germline, CDR1 is WNHNN, CDR2 SYGVQD (reference sequence). V lost 0 bases and J lost 5, with 10 bases in between. This CDR3 comprises 14 residues. As DNA, the CDR3 is TGCGCCAGCAGTGAGTCCGCAGGCCGGGAGACCCAGTACTTC. Translated, it gives CASSESAGRETQYF.

This clone showed up many times. The chain carries TRBV6-5 and TRBJ2-7; D is perhaps TRBD2 (6 bases). From germline, CDR1 is MNHEY and CDR2 SVGAGI. The CDR3 loop spans 15 amino acids. V was clipped by 6 bases and J by 3 bases, with 18 bases between them. The CDR3 coding sequence is TGTGCCAGCAGGCCCGGGTATGTTAGCGGCTACGAGCAGTACTTC. This sequence encodes CASRPGYVSGYEQYF.

This clone came up many times. V is TRBV6-4 and J is TRBJ2-1; D might be TRBD1 (5 bases). Germline CDR1 is MRHNA and CDR2 is SNTAGT. V lost 4 bases and J lost 3, with 10 bases in between. This CDR3 comprises 14 residues. The CDR3 DNA is TGTGCCAGCAGTGTTTTAAGGGGCTACAATGAGCAGTTCTTC. Protein product: CASSVLRGYNEQFF.

This clone was seen at least ten times. The chain carries TRBV5-1 and TRBJ2-2; possibly TRBD1 for D (5 bases). In germline, CDR1 is SGHRS, CDR2 YFSETQ. The CDR3 totals 14 residues. Trimming left V 0 bases short and J 8 bases short, with 11 bases between. CDR3 nucleotides: TGCGCCAGCAGCTTGGAGGGGAAACTGGGGGAGCTGTTTTTT. It is translated as CASSLEGKLGELFF.

This clone has ten or more counts. This chain joins TRBV18 and TRBJ2-7, with D maybe TRBD2 (6 bases). Germline V lookup: CDR1 KGHSH, CDR2 LQKENI. The CDR3 sequence is 15 residues long. V lost 2 bases, J lost 3 bases, and 14 bases lay in between. CDR3 amino acids: CASSPRGGEYYEQYF. CDR3 coding DNA: TGTGCCAGCTCACCAAGGGGCGGGGAGTACTACGAGCAGTACTTC.

The chain employs TRBV28 and TRBJ2-5, with a tentative D call TRBD1 (5 bases). The J call could be wrong; TRBJ2-7 is a better fit for the DNA end. The CDR3 is made up of 16 amino acids. From germline, CDR1 is MDHEN and CDR2 SYDVKM. CDR3 nucleotides: TGTGCCAGCAGGCCACGTGGGGCGGTCCCACCCTACGAGCAGTACTTC. This encodes CASRPRGAVPPYEQYF.

Ten or more counts support this clone. The rearrangement joins TRBV28 to TRBJ1-4; 8 bases map to TRBD1. Germline lookup yields CDR1 MDHEN and CDR2 SYDVKM. This CDR3 has 16 amino acids. Trimming removed 2 bases from V and 7 bases from J; junction bases left unmatched: 9. CDR3 coding DNA: TGTGCCAGCAGTTTAAAAGTTGGACAGGGTGGTGAAAAACTGTTTTTT. Its translation is CASSLKVGQGGEKLFF.

This clone was found many times. The chain recombines TRBV18 with TRBJ1-4; 7 nucleotides align to TRBD1. The CDR3 is 15 residues long. J gave up 5 bases and V 3 bases, and 6 bases lay outside the gene matches. From germline, CDR1 is KGHSH and CDR2 LQKENI. CDR3 in DNA: TGTGCCAGCTCACCTAGGACAGGAGAAAATGAAAAACTGTTTTTT. Its translation: CASSPRTGENEKLFF.

This clone showed up many times. Written as DNA, the CDR3 is TGTGCCAGCAGCGTAGGGTCAGGTAACTATGGCTACACCTTC. This gives the protein CASSVGSGNYGYTF. The chain recombines TRBV9 with TRBJ1-2; D remains unclear. This CDR3 comprises 14 residues. Per germline, CDR1 SGDLS and CDR2 YYNGEE. Trimming left V 0 bases short and J 1 base short, with 7 bases between. The full variable domain, with the rest looked up from reference TRBV9 and TRBJ1-2, is DSGVTQTPKHLITATGQRVTLRCSPRSGDLSVYWYQQSLDQGLQFLIQYYNGEERAKGNILERFSAQQFPDLHSELNLSSLELGDSALYFCASSVGSGNYGYTFGSGTRLTVV.